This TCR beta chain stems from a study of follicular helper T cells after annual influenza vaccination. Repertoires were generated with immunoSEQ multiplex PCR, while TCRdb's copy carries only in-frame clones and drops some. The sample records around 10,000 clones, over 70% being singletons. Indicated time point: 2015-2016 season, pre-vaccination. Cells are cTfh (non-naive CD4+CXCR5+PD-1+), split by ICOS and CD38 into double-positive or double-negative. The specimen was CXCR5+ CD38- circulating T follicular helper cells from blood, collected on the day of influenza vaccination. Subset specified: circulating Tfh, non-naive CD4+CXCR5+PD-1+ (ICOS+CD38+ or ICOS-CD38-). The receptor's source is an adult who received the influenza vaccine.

CDR3 bases: TGCGCCAGCAGCTTGGGGGGCGGTAATGAAAAACTGTTTTTT. It specifies CASSLGGGNEKLFF. The rearrangement joins TRBV5-1 to TRBJ1-4; tentative D call: TRBD1 (5 bases). The length of the CDR3 is 14 residues. Germline CDR1 is SGHRS and CDR2 is YFSETQ. The V end lost 0 bases, the J end lost 4 bases, and 7 bases lay between the germline ends.